These T cell receptor beta chains were read from a single sample in a study of T cell responses to AZD1222 COVID-19 vaccine. This table comes from immunoSEQ multiplex PCR, and its TCRdb copy is limited to in-frame clones, with some not included. The table records 68,000 or so clones, more than 70% of them present only once. The starting material was peripheral blood, obtained on day 0 of AZD1222 vaccination. These receptors were collected from an adult in good health. The CDR3 runs from the conserved cysteine through the conserved F or W. A D gene is named only where the DNA matches it firmly. A row's size may be missing; if present it is once, few, many or a size class.

v_call	clone_size	j_call	d_call	cdr3_aa	cdr3_nt
TRBV7-9	-	TRBJ1-1	TRBD1	CASSRQGDVWRPNTEAFF	TGTGCCAGCAGCCGACAGGGCGACGTGTGGCGTCCGAACACTGAAGCTTTCTTT
TRBV7-9	-	TRBJ1-6	TRBD1	CASSFTGQGNSPLHF	TGTGCCAGCAGCTTTACGGGACAGGGGAATTCACCCCTCCACTTT
TRBV6-6	-	TRBJ1-5	-	CASTPRQGNQPQHF	TGTGCCAGCACCCCTCGGCAGGGCAATCAGCCCCAGCATTTT
TRBV3-1/TRBV3-2	-	TRBJ1-6	TRBD1	CASSLFYRGPRSPLHF	TGTGCCAGCAGCCTATTCTACAGGGGACCAAGATCACCCCTCCACTTT
TRBV29-1	once	TRBJ2-1	-	CSGERGSSSYNEQFF	TGCAGCGGAGAAAGGGGGAGCAGCTCCTACAATGAGCAGTTCTTC
TRBV5-4	once	TRBJ2-5	-	CASSGQGYETQYF	TGTGCCAGCAGCGGGCAGGGGTATGAGACCCAGTACTTC
TRBV7-8	once	TRBJ1-5	-	CASSPPDPERGQPQHF	TGTGCCAGCAGCCCTCCGGACCCAGAGAGGGGTCAGCCCCAGCATTTT
TRBV4-1	-	TRBJ2-7	-	CASSQDQGPYEQYF	TGCGCCAGCAGCCAAGATCAGGGTCCCTACGAGCAGTACTTC
TRBV7-2	-	TRBJ2-5	TRBD1	CASSIHAGGVETQYF	TGTGCCAGCAGCATCCACGCAGGGGGCGTGGAGACCCAGTACTTC
TRBV11-2	many	TRBJ1-5	-	CASSPTGGGQPQHF	TGTGCCAGCAGCCCAACGGGGGGCGGGCAGCCCCAGCATTTT
TRBV4-1	few	TRBJ1-4	-	CASSRVGGLGDAEKLFF	TGCGCCAGCAGCCGCGTCGGGGGGCTTGGAGATGCCGAAAAACTGTTTTTT
TRBV6-5	-	TRBJ2-3	-	CASTNPSAGRRTQYF	TGTGCCAGCACCAACCCATCGGCAGGACGGCGTACGCAGTATTTT
TRBV4-2	-	TRBJ2-7	-	CASSQSSLKEPPYEQYF	TGTGCCAGCAGCCAATCCAGCCTTAAGGAACCACCCTACGAGCAGTACTTC
TRBV5-1	-	TRBJ2-3	-	CASSYFGESTDTQYF	TGCGCCAGCAGCTATTTTGGGGAGAGCACAGATACGCAGTATTTT
TRBV2	few	TRBJ1-5	-	CASNLDGHNQPQHF	TGTGCCAGCAATTTGGACGGCCACAATCAGCCCCAGCATTTT
TRBV27	-	TRBJ2-1	TRBD2	CASSASGGDNEQFF	TGTGCCAGCAGTGCCAGCGGGGGGGACAATGAGCAGTTCTTC
TRBV2	-	TRBJ1-5	TRBD1	CASSSYGTGGGRNQPQHF	TGTGCCAGCAGTTCCTATGGGACAGGGGGTGGGCGCAATCAGCCCCAGCATTTT
TRBV6-2/TRBV6-3	-	TRBJ1-6	TRBD1	CASSYLSGQGVFGNSPLHF	TGTGCCAGCAGTTACCTCTCGGGACAGGGAGTTTTTGGAAATTCACCCCTCCACTTT
TRBV3-1/TRBV3-2	-	TRBJ1-5	-	CASSQGPGLGPQHF	TGTGCCAGCAGCCAAGGGCCAGGGTTGGGGCCCCAGCATTTT
TRBV11-1	-	TRBJ2-1	-	CASSFRGNYNEQFF	TGTGCCAGCAGCTTCCGCGGAAACTACAATGAGCAGTTCTTC
TRBV3-1/TRBV3-2	-	TRBJ1-1	TRBD1	CASSSRDRRMNTEAFF	TGTGCCAGCAGCTCCCGGGACAGGCGAATGAACACTGAAGCTTTCTTT
TRBV27	once	TRBJ1-3	-	CASSTNSYSGNTIYF	TGTGCCAGCAGTACGAACAGTTACTCTGGAAACACCATATATTTT
TRBV7-3	-	TRBJ2-1	TRBD2	CASSAPLAGGDNEQFF	TGTGCCAGCAGCGCACCGCTAGCGGGGGGGGATAATGAGCAGTTCTTC
TRBV6-5	-	TRBJ1-1	-	CASSPIRNTEAFF	TGTGCCAGCAGCCCGATCCGGAACACTGAAGCTTTCTTT
TRBV3-1/TRBV3-2	-	TRBJ2-6	TRBD2	CASSPTGGKTSGANVLTF	TGTGCCAGCAGCCCGACGGGGGGGAAGACCTCTGGGGCCAACGTCCTGACTTTC
TRBV5-1	-	TRBJ1-6	-	CASSLSPGSNSPLHF	TGCGCCAGCAGCTTGTCACCAGGTAGCAATTCACCCCTCCACTTT
TRBV19	-	TRBJ1-2	-	CASSGLYVFDYGYTF	TGTGCCAGTAGTGGCCTTTACGTTTTTGACTATGGCTACACCTTC
TRBV9	-	TRBJ1-2	-	CASSGGGGVYGYTF	TGTGCCAGCAGCGGCGGCGGAGGGGTCTATGGCTACACCTTC
TRBV5-6	-	TRBJ1-4	-	CASSGPPAVDNEKLFF	TGTGCCAGCAGCGGCCCACCAGCTGTAGATAATGAAAAACTGTTTTTT
TRBV7-2	-	TRBJ2-1	-	CASSLNVNYNEQFF	TGTGCCAGCAGCTTAAACGTCAACTACAATGAGCAGTTCTTC
TRBV6-1	-	TRBJ1-3	TRBD1	CASSLGTAGNTIYF	TGTGCCAGCAGTCTGGGGACAGCTGGAAACACCATATATTTT
TRBV7-2	-	TRBJ1-6	-	CASSLTGENSPLHF	TGTGCCAGCAGCTTAACCGGGGAGAATTCACCCCTCCACTTT
TRBV21-1	once	TRBJ2-6	-	CASSSRGDNSGANVLTF	TGTGCCAGCAGCTCAAGGGGGGACAACTCTGGGGCCAACGTCCTGACTTTC
TRBV5-4	once	TRBJ1-6	-	CATGGSPLHF	TGTGCCACGGGTGGTTCACCCCTCCACTTT
TRBV5-1	-	TRBJ1-1	TRBD1	CASRPDRWVATEAFF	TGCGCCAGCAGACCGGACAGGTGGGTGGCCACTGAAGCTTTCTTT
TRBV2	-	TRBJ1-2	-	CASTQGGRDYGYTF	TGTGCCAGCACCCAAGGGGGGCGAGACTATGGCTACACCTTC
TRBV5-6	-	TRBJ1-4	-	CASSPQGGSNEKLFF	TGTGCCAGCAGCCCCCAGGGAGGGAGTAATGAAAAACTGTTTTTT
TRBV29-1	-	TRBJ2-2	-	CSARRGGSGELFF	TGCAGCGCCCGAAGGGGAGGCTCCGGGGAGCTGTTTTTT
TRBV4-1	-	TRBJ1-5	-	CASSQEELWGTSGNQPQHF	TGCGCCAGCAGCCAAGAAGAACTTTGGGGGACATCAGGGAATCAGCCCCAGCATTTT
TRBV6-5	-	TRBJ2-7	-	CASITQGTTYEQYF	TGTGCCAGCATTACACAGGGGACTACCTACGAGCAGTACTTC
TRBV7-9	few	TRBJ1-5	-	CASSFSSNQPQHF	TGTGCCAGCAGCTTTTCCAGCAATCAGCCCCAGCATTTT
TRBV5-8	-	TRBJ1-2	TRBD1	CASSSTTGVYGYTF	TGTGCCAGCAGCTCGACGACAGGGGTCTATGGCTACACCTTC
TRBV29-1	-	TRBJ1-2	TRBD1	CSVEDRVGGPYGYTF	TGCAGCGTTGAAGATAGGGTAGGGGGCCCCTATGGCTACACCTTC
TRBV5-4	-	TRBJ2-2	TRBD1	CASTFLGQGHTGELFF	TGTGCCAGCACCTTTCTGGGACAGGGACACACCGGGGAGCTGTTTTTT